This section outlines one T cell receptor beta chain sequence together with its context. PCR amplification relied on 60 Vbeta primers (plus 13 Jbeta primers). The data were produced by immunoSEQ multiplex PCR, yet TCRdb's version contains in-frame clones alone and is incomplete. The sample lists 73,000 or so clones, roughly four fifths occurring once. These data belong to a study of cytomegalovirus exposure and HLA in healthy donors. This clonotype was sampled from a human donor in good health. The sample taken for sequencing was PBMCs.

As DNA, the CDR3 is TGCGCCAGCAGCTTGGGGAGGGGTCTGAGCACCGGGGAGCTGTTTTTT. Translation gives CASSLGRGLSTGELFF. V is TRBV5-1 and J is TRBJ2-2; TRBD2 is a possible D gene (6 bases). Trimming cost V 0 bases and J 4 bases, with 13 bases left between them. Per germline, CDR1 SGHRS and CDR2 YFSETQ. CDR3 length equals 16 residues.